The rows below give T cell receptor beta chains drawn from one sample of a study of blood T cell repertoires in COVID-19. Assay: immunoSEQ multiplex PCR; the TCRdb copy retains only in-frame clones and omits some. The top ten clones hold 1.7% of a sample with around 280,000 clones, almost 90% of them seen once. Sequenced material: PBMCs or T cells enriched from blood (not recorded which). These receptors came from a woman under 30 with acute COVID-19. The CDR3 runs from the conserved cysteine through the conserved F or W. A D gene is named only where the DNA matches it firmly. The listing skips clone size in some rows; elsewhere it reads once, few, many or a size class.

V gene: TRBV6-5
J gene: TRBJ1-2
D gene: TRBD1
clone size: .
CDR3 protein: CASTQGARGYTF
CDR3 DNA: TGTGCCAGCACCCAGGGGGCCCGGGGCTACACCTTC

V gene: TRBV9
J gene: TRBJ2-1
D gene: .
clone size: .
CDR3 protein: CASSGLLASSYNEQFF
CDR3 DNA: TGTGCCAGCAGCGGCTTACTAGCTTCCTCCTACAATGAGCAGTTCTTC

V gene: TRBV11-3
J gene: TRBJ1-4
D gene: .
clone size: .
CDR3 protein: CAPGFGRTNEKLFF
CDR3 DNA: TGTGCCCCCGGGTTCGGCAGAACTAATGAAAAACTGTTTTTT

V gene: TRBV27
J gene: TRBJ2-3
D gene: TRBD2
clone size: .
CDR3 protein: CASWGGDTDTQYF
CDR3 DNA: TGTGCCAGCTGGGGAGGGGACACAGATACGCAGTATTTT

V gene: TRBV6-2/TRBV6-3
J gene: TRBJ2-7
D gene: TRBD1
clone size: .
CDR3 protein: CASSPGQFTHEQYF
CDR3 DNA: TGTGCCAGCAGTCCGGGACAGTTTACGCACGAGCAGTACTTC

V gene: TRBV5-4
J gene: TRBJ2-7
D gene: TRBD2
clone size: once
CDR3 protein: CASSAHSGSFPGEQYF
CDR3 DNA: TGTGCCAGCAGCGCCCATAGCGGGAGCTTTCCGGGGGAGCAGTACTTC

V gene: TRBV5-6
J gene: TRBJ1-5
D gene: .
clone size: .
CDR3 protein: CASSLAAQNQPQHF
CDR3 DNA: TGTGCCAGCAGCTTGGCCGCCCAGAATCAGCCCCAGCATTTT

V gene: TRBV5-6
J gene: TRBJ2-2
D gene: .
clone size: .
CDR3 protein: CASSLYDGVNTGELFF
CDR3 DNA: TGTGCCAGCAGCTTGTACGACGGGGTTAACACCGGGGAGCTGTTTTTT

V gene: TRBV7-9
J gene: TRBJ2-1
D gene: TRBD2
clone size: .
CDR3 protein: CASSRTSPKSSYNEQFF
CDR3 DNA: TGTGCCAGCAGCCGGACTAGCCCAAAGAGCTCCTACAATGAGCAGTTCTTC

V gene: TRBV7-9
J gene: TRBJ2-7
D gene: .
clone size: .
CDR3 protein: CASSPREVTYEQYF
CDR3 DNA: TGTGCCAGCAGCCCCAGGGAGGTTACCTACGAGCAGTACTTC

V gene: TRBV5-4
J gene: TRBJ2-1
D gene: .
clone size: .
CDR3 protein: CASSLTLGGGSSYNEQFF
CDR3 DNA: TGTGCCAGCAGCTTGACCTTAGGGGGTGGGAGCTCCTACAATGAGCAGTTCTTC

V gene: TRBV10-1
J gene: TRBJ2-5
D gene: .
clone size: .
CDR3 protein: CASSDSGQETQYF
CDR3 DNA: TGCGCCAGCAGTGATTCCGGTCAAGAGACCCAGTACTTC

V gene: TRBV5-4
J gene: TRBJ2-4
D gene: .
clone size: .
CDR3 protein: CASSPPGSKNIQYF
CDR3 DNA: TGTGCCAGCAGCCCTCCCGGGTCCAAAAACATTCAGTACTTC

V gene: TRBV2
J gene: TRBJ2-2
D gene: .
clone size: .
CDR3 protein: CASTPRSAGELFF
CDR3 DNA: TGTGCCAGCACCCCCCGGAGTGCCGGGGAGCTGTTTTTT

V gene: TRBV3-1/TRBV3-2
J gene: TRBJ1-1
D gene: .
clone size: .
CDR3 protein: CASSQGVSGTTEAFF
CDR3 DNA: TGTGCCAGCAGCCAAGGGGTGTCGGGAACCACTGAAGCTTTCTTT

V gene: TRBV4-2
J gene: TRBJ2-5
D gene: TRBD2
clone size: .
CDR3 protein: CASSQGGLAGTQETQYF
CDR3 DNA: TGTGCCAGCAGCCAAGGGGGACTAGCGGGAACCCAAGAGACCCAGTACTTC

V gene: TRBV5-8
J gene: TRBJ1-2
D gene: .
clone size: .
CDR3 protein: CASSPWTALGYTF
CDR3 DNA: TGTGCCAGCAGCCCGTGGACAGCGCTAGGCTACACCTTC

V gene: TRBV5-1
J gene: TRBJ2-1
D gene: .
clone size: .
CDR3 protein: CASSFRNSGDNEQFF
CDR3 DNA: TGCGCCAGCAGCTTTCGTAATAGCGGTGACAATGAGCAGTTCTTC

V gene: TRBV29-1
J gene: TRBJ1-1
D gene: TRBD1
clone size: .
CDR3 protein: CSVEPRTGTAFF
CDR3 DNA: TGCAGCGTTGAACCACGGACAGGGACGGCTTTCTTT

V gene: TRBV30
J gene: TRBJ1-3
D gene: .
clone size: .
CDR3 protein: CAWTGNSGNTIYF
CDR3 DNA: TGTGCCTGGACGGGTAACTCTGGAAACACCATATATTTT

V gene: TRBV28
J gene: TRBJ1-4
D gene: TRBD1
clone size: .
CDR3 protein: CASRRDRGLANEKLFF
CDR3 DNA: TGTGCCAGCAGGCGAGACAGGGGGTTGGCTAATGAAAAACTGTTTTTT

V gene: TRBV6-1
J gene: TRBJ1-3
D gene: TRBD1
clone size: .
CDR3 protein: CASSETGAGNTIYF
CDR3 DNA: TGTGCCAGCAGTGAAACAGGGGCTGGAAACACCATATATTTT

V gene: TRBV29-1
J gene: TRBJ2-1
D gene: .
clone size: .
CDR3 protein: CSVEGTIGSYNEQFF
CDR3 DNA: TGCAGCGTTGAAGGGACAATTGGCTCCTACAATGAGCAGTTCTTC

V gene: TRBV7-3
J gene: TRBJ1-1
D gene: .
clone size: .
CDR3 protein: CASSNTVNTEAFF
CDR3 DNA: TGTGCCAGCAGCAATACAGTGAACACTGAAGCTTTCTTT

V gene: TRBV19
J gene: TRBJ1-5
D gene: TRBD1
clone size: .
CDR3 protein: CASSPAQGAWQPQHF
CDR3 DNA: TGTGCCAGTAGTCCGGCGCAGGGGGCATGGCAGCCCCAGCATTTT

V gene: TRBV24-1
J gene: TRBJ2-2
D gene: .
clone size: .
CDR3 protein: CATSRDTGELFF
CDR3 DNA: TGTGCCACCAGTAGAGACACCGGGGAGCTGTTTTTT

V gene: TRBV3-1/TRBV3-2
J gene: TRBJ2-1
D gene: TRBD2
clone size: .
CDR3 protein: CASSQETSGSGPYNEQFF
CDR3 DNA: TGTGCCAGCAGCCAAGAGACTAGCGGGAGCGGCCCCTACAATGAGCAGTTCTTC

V gene: TRBV10-2
J gene: TRBJ2-1
D gene: .
clone size: .
CDR3 protein: CASRVIGGGTAVYNEQFF
CDR3 DNA: TGCGCCAGCAGAGTGATTGGAGGGGGGACAGCGGTCTACAATGAGCAGTTCTTC

V gene: TRBV27
J gene: TRBJ1-5
D gene: TRBD1
clone size: .
CDR3 protein: CASSPGTGASYSNQPQHF
CDR3 DNA: TGTGCCAGCAGTCCTGGGACAGGGGCTTCCTATAGCAATCAGCCCCAGCATTTT

V gene: TRBV24-1
J gene: TRBJ2-5
D gene: TRBD1
clone size: .
CDR3 protein: CATSDFRTGVETQYF
CDR3 DNA: TGTGCCACCAGTGATTTTAGGACAGGGGTAGAGACCCAGTACTTC

V gene: TRBV24-1
J gene: TRBJ2-1
D gene: TRBD1
clone size: .
CDR3 protein: CATSDLGTGSYNEQFF
CDR3 DNA: TGTGCCACCAGTGATCTTGGGACAGGGTCCTACAATGAGCAGTTCTTC

V gene: TRBV27
J gene: TRBJ2-1
D gene: .
clone size: .
CDR3 protein: CASSFLGDSHNEQFF
CDR3 DNA: TGTGCCAGCAGTTTTTTGGGGGACTCCCACAATGAGCAGTTCTTC

V gene: TRBV18
J gene: TRBJ1-1
D gene: .
clone size: .
CDR3 protein: CASSPGRSRVEAFF
CDR3 DNA: TGTGCCAGCTCACCAGGGAGATCGAGGGTTGAAGCTTTCTTT

V gene: TRBV28
J gene: TRBJ1-5
D gene: TRBD1
clone size: .
CDR3 protein: CASNGVFKKGQGFQPQHF
CDR3 DNA: TGTGCCAGCAACGGAGTCTTTAAAAAGGGACAGGGATTTCAGCCCCAGCATTTT

V gene: TRBV29-1
J gene: TRBJ2-1
D gene: TRBD1
clone size: once
CDR3 protein: CSVPGQGKNNEQFF
CDR3 DNA: TGCAGCGTTCCCGGACAGGGGAAAAACAATGAGCAGTTCTTC

V gene: TRBV27
J gene: TRBJ1-2
D gene: .
clone size: once
CDR3 protein: CASSQGNHPNYGYTF
CDR3 DNA: TGTGCCAGCTCCCAGGGTAACCACCCTAACTATGGCTACACCTTC

V gene: TRBV19
J gene: TRBJ1-5
D gene: TRBD1
clone size: .
CDR3 protein: CASSRRTGEKPQHF
CDR3 DNA: TGTGCCAGTAGTAGGAGAACAGGGGAAAAGCCCCAGCATTTT

V gene: TRBV5-1
J gene: TRBJ2-3
D gene: .
clone size: .
CDR3 protein: CASSRGSTDTQYF
CDR3 DNA: TGCGCCAGCAGTAGAGGTTCTACAGATACGCAGTATTTT

V gene: TRBV30
J gene: TRBJ2-1
D gene: .
clone size: once
CDR3 protein: CAWSIRGSSYNEQFF
CDR3 DNA: TGTGCCTGGAGCATCCGGGGGAGCTCCTACAATGAGCAGTTCTTC

V gene: TRBV9
J gene: TRBJ2-2
D gene: .
clone size: .
CDR3 protein: CASSVTTNTGELFF
CDR3 DNA: TGTGCCAGCAGTGTGACAACGAACACCGGGGAGCTGTTTTTT

V gene: TRBV18
J gene: TRBJ2-7
D gene: TRBD1
clone size: .
CDR3 protein: CASSPSTGGPYEQYF
CDR3 DNA: TGTGCCAGCTCACCCAGCACAGGGGGTCCCTACGAGCAGTACTTC

V gene: TRBV6-5
J gene: TRBJ1-3
D gene: TRBD1
clone size: .
CDR3 protein: CASSTGGSGNTIYF
CDR3 DNA: TGTGCCAGCAGTACAGGGGGCTCTGGAAACACCATATATTTT

V gene: TRBV5-1
J gene: TRBJ2-6
D gene: .
clone size: .
CDR3 protein: CASSLGQGIGSGANVLTF
CDR3 DNA: TGCGCCAGCAGCTTGGGGCAGGGGATAGGTTCTGGGGCCAACGTCCTGACTTTC

V gene: TRBV19
J gene: TRBJ1-4
D gene: .
clone size: .
CDR3 protein: CASRGGTNEKLFF
CDR3 DNA: TGTGCCAGTAGGGGGGGGACTAATGAAAAACTGTTTTTT

V gene: TRBV5-1
J gene: TRBJ2-3
D gene: TRBD2
clone size: .
CDR3 protein: CASSLVAGGLDTQYF
CDR3 DNA: TGCGCCAGCAGCTTGGTTGCGGGAGGGCTGGATACGCAGTATTTT

V gene: TRBV27
J gene: TRBJ2-1
D gene: TRBD2
clone size: .
CDR3 protein: CASSGGGRVVEQFF
CDR3 DNA: TGTGCCAGCAGCGGTGGCGGGAGAGTGGTTGAGCAGTTCTTC

V gene: TRBV2
J gene: TRBJ2-1
D gene: TRBD1
clone size: .
CDR3 protein: CASRPGQGMNNEQFF
CDR3 DNA: TGTGCCAGCAGGCCGGGACAGGGTATGAACAATGAGCAGTTCTTC

V gene: TRBV28
J gene: TRBJ1-6
D gene: .
clone size: .
CDR3 protein: CASISSYNSPLHF
CDR3 DNA: TGTGCCAGCATCAGCTCCTATAATTCACCCCTCCACTTT

V gene: TRBV18
J gene: TRBJ1-3
D gene: .
clone size: many
CDR3 protein: CASSPRTEIVGNTIYF
CDR3 DNA: TGTGCCAGCTCACCAAGGACAGAGATTGTTGGAAACACCATATATTTT

V gene: TRBV7-2
J gene: TRBJ1-2
D gene: .
clone size: .
CDR3 protein: CASSQAGDGYTF
CDR3 DNA: TGTGCCAGCAGCCAGGCGGGGGATGGCTACACCTTC

V gene: TRBV6-5
J gene: TRBJ1-1
D gene: .
clone size: .
CDR3 protein: CASSYSPRTEAFF
CDR3 DNA: TGTGCCAGCAGTTACTCTCCCAGGACTGAAGCTTTCTTT

V gene: TRBV28
J gene: TRBJ1-6
D gene: TRBD1
clone size: few
CDR3 protein: CASKAGQGYGSYNSPLHF
CDR3 DNA: TGTGCCAGTAAGGCCGGACAGGGATATGGCTCCTATAATTCACCCCTCCACTTT

V gene: TRBV28
J gene: TRBJ2-7
D gene: .
clone size: .
CDR3 protein: CASKSERDEQYF
CDR3 DNA: TGTGCCAGCAAGTCTGAGAGGGACGAGCAGTACTTC

V gene: TRBV5-8
J gene: TRBJ1-4
D gene: .
clone size: once
CDR3 protein: CASSLHGVSEKLFF
CDR3 DNA: TGTGCCAGCAGCTTGCACGGGGTTAGTGAAAAACTGTTTTTT

V gene: TRBV27
J gene: TRBJ2-7
D gene: TRBD2
clone size: once
CDR3 protein: CASSSLSTSGYEQYF
CDR3 DNA: TGTGCCAGCAGTTCCCTCTCTACTAGCGGCTACGAGCAGTACTTC

V gene: TRBV28
J gene: TRBJ1-1
D gene: TRBD1
clone size: .
CDR3 protein: CASRQGTTEAFF
CDR3 DNA: TGTGCCAGCAGACAGGGGACGACTGAAGCTTTCTTT

V gene: TRBV5-5
J gene: TRBJ2-1
D gene: TRBD1
clone size: .
CDR3 protein: CASSLGQGIYNEQFF
CDR3 DNA: TGTGCCAGCAGCTTGGGACAGGGGATTTACAATGAGCAGTTCTTC

V gene: TRBV15
J gene: TRBJ2-5
D gene: .
clone size: .
CDR3 protein: CATSRLQETQYF
CDR3 DNA: TGTGCCACCAGCAGACTGCAAGAGACCCAGTACTTC